Listed below are T cell receptor beta chains from one sample, sequenced in a study of T cell repertoires in cytomegalovirus infection. TCRdb called the reads again in MiXCR, with one record for every CDR3 protein. The data contain approximately 730,000 distinct CDR3 sequences, roughly 30% of them singletons. Their antigens are not known. The sequencing used cultured PBMCs, collected from culture after CMV antigen stimulation. These receptors were obtained from a human donor in good health (CMV status not recorded). Some clones in this sample may be carry-over from other donors' samples. Each CDR3 is given with its conserved first and last residue. D genes are given only for firm matches. For some rows the clone size is stated as once, few or many, or as a class when expanded; others skip it.

cdr3_length d_call j_call clone_size v_call cdr3_nt cdr3_aa
13 . TRBJ2-5 . TRBV20-1 TGCAGTGCTAGCTTCACTATTAGCGAGACCCAGTACTTC CSASFTISETQYF
15 . TRBJ2-1 few TRBV4-1 TGCGCCAGCAGCCGATACGAACAGGGTCACGGTGAGCAGTTCTTC CASSRYEQGHGEQFF
16 TRBD1 TRBJ1-5 . TRBV2 TGTGCCAGCAGTGGGGACAGGCACGATAGCAATCAGCCCCAGCATTTT CASSGDRHDSNQPQHF
15 . TRBJ2-5 . TRBV24-1 TGTGCCACCAGTGGCGCGGGACTGGGCCAAGAGACCCAGTACTTC CATSGAGLGQETQYF
12 . TRBJ2-1 . TRBV7-2 TGTGCCAGCAGCTTAATGGGCAGAACGAATTTCTTC CASSLMGRTNFF
15 TRBD2 TRBJ2-5 . TRBV19 TGTGCCACCTCTCCGACTAGCGGGTCGATAGAGACCCAGTACTTC CATSPTSGSIETQYF
14 TRBD1 TRBJ2-1 few TRBV5-1 TGCGCCAGCAGCCCGGGGGACAGGGTAGATGAGCAGTTCTTC CASSPGDRVDEQFF
14 TRBD1 TRBJ2-7 . TRBV20-1 TGCAGTGCTCGAGGGCCGGGACAGGGACACGAGCAGTACTTC CSARGPGQGHEQYF
16 TRBD1 TRBJ2-1 . TRBV5-6 TGTGCCAGCAGCCCGGGGACAGGGGGTAGTGGCTATCCCACCATCTTC CASSPGTGGSGYPTIF
13 . TRBJ2-5 few TRBV19 TGTGCCAGTGGGGACACGTACCAAGAGACCCAGTACTTC CASGDTYQETQYF
20 TRBD1 TRBJ2-4 few TRBV27 TGTGCCAGCAGTTTATCGAAGGTCAAGGGGGCGCGCCAAGCCAAAAACATTCAGTACTTC CASSLSKVKGARQAKNIQYF
17 TRBD2 TRBJ2-5 many TRBV12-3/TRBV12-4 TGTGCCAGCAGCCCAAGCCGTATGACTAGCGGGATAGAGACCCAGTACTTC CASSPSRMTSGIETQYF
14 . TRBJ1-3 few TRBV12-3/TRBV12-4 TGTGCCAGCAGTTTTTCAGGGTCCGGAAACACCATATATTTT CASSFSGSGNTIYF
13 TRBD2 TRBJ2-2 few TRBV19 TGTGCCAGTATTGCGGGAGTCACCGGGGAGCTGTTTTTT CASIAGVTGELFF
14 TRBD2 TRBJ2-1 . TRBV2 TGTGCCGGCCGGCGGGGGGGCCCCCTCAATGAGCAGTTCTTC CAGRRGGPLNEQFF
15 TRBD2 TRBJ2-5 many TRBV7-2 TGTGCCAGCAGCTTAGTAGGGACTAGGGGAGAGACCCAGTACTTC CASSLVGTRGETQYF
14 TRBD2 TRBJ2-7 few TRBV28 TGTGCCAGCATTAGCGGGGGGACTACCTACGAGCAGTACTTC CASISGGTTYEQYF
15 TRBD2 TRBJ2-3 few TRBV7-2 TGTGCCAGCAGCTCCGCGGGGGTACACACAGATACGCAGTATTTT CASSSAGVHTDTQYF
14 TRBD1 TRBJ2-5 . TRBV20-1 TGCAGTGCTAGGACCTTACAGGGGCAAGAGACCCAGTACTTC CSARTLQGQETQYF
14 TRBD2 TRBJ2-1 . TRBV7-9 TGTGCCACGCAAGCGGGAGGGCCCTCGGGAGAGCAGTTCTTC CATQAGGPSGEQFF
14 TRBD1 TRBJ1-4 . TRBV7-9 TGTGCCAGCAGCTCGGACAGGGTTGATGAAAAACTGTTTTTT CASSSDRVDEKLFF
13 . TRBJ1-1 few TRBV30 TGTGCCTGGAGTGTAAGAGGGGACACTGAAGCTTTCTTT CAWSVRGDTEAFF
14 . TRBJ1-5 many TRBV7-2 TGTGCCAGCAGCTTAACCCTAAGCAATCAGCCCCAGCATTTT CASSLTLSNQPQHF
14 . TRBJ1-6 . TRBV19 TGTGCCAGTAGTCAACAGGGTGGTCTCTCACCCCTCCACTTT CASSQQGGLSPLHF
13 TRBD1 TRBJ2-7 . TRBV10-3 TGTGCCATCGCCGGACAGGGTACCTACGAGCAGTACTTC CAIAGQGTYEQYF
15 TRBD2 TRBJ2-3 . TRBV20-1 TGCAGTGCTAGCCTAGCGGGGGCCCGCACAGATACGCAGTATTTT CSASLAGARTDTQYF
12 . TRBJ2-7 . TRBV7-6 TGTGCCAGCAGCCGCCCGGGTAGCGAGCAGTACTTC CASSRPGSEQYF
18 TRBD2 TRBJ2-3 many TRBV7-2 TGTGCCAGCATGGCTAGCGGGAGTATCCGGGTTCGCCCAGATACGCAGTATTTT CASMASGSIRVRPDTQYF
12 . TRBJ2-7 few TRBV7-8 TGTGCCAGCGCCCAAGGGGCCTACGAGCAGTACTTC CASAQGAYEQYF
16 . TRBJ2-4 few TRBV7-2 TGTGCCAGCAGCCCCTCGTCGTCGCTAGCCAAAAACATTCAGTACTTC CASSPSSSLAKNIQYF
15 TRBD2 TRBJ2-7 many TRBV7-9 TGTGCCAGCAGCTTGGCTCTAGCGGGACCTTACGAGCAGTACTTC CASSLALAGPYEQYF
19 TRBD2 TRBJ2-3 few TRBV28 TGTGCCAGCAGCCACCTCGTAAGGACTAGCGGGGACATCACAGATACGCAGTATTTT CASSHLVRTSGDITDTQYF
18 TRBD2 TRBJ2-1 few TRBV7-9 TGTGCCAGTGGGAGTAGGGCTAGCGGGAGCCTCCCATGGAATGAGCAGTTCTTC CASGSRASGSLPWNEQFF
13 . TRBJ2-2 . TRBV11-2 TGTGCCAGCAGCCCCGACCACACCGGGGAGCTGTTTTTT CASSPDHTGELFF
16 . TRBJ2-2 . TRBV7-9 TGTGCCAGCAGCGCCGAGGCAGTAGGGCACACCGGGGAGCTGTTTTTT CASSAEAVGHTGELFF
15 TRBD1 TRBJ2-7 few TRBV10-3 TGTGCCATCAGTGAGGAGGGGGCAGGATCCTACGAGCAGTACTTC CAISEEGAGSYEQYF
15 . TRBJ1-1 . TRBV6-2/TRBV6-3 TGTGCCACCGGGAGTTTCAGGTCGAGGAACACTGAAGCTTTCTTT CATGSFRSRNTEAFF
13 . TRBJ2-3 few TRBV6-1 TGTGCCAGCAGACGCCAGAGCACAGATACGCAGTATTTT CASRRQSTDTQYF
13 . TRBJ2-7 . TRBV29-1 TGCAGCGTTGAAGTGGTCGAGACGGGTGTGCAGTACTTC CSVEVVETGVQYF
14 . TRBJ1-2 many TRBV7-2 TGTGCCAGCAGCTCAACGGCGAAGGGCTATGGCTACACCTTC CASSSTAKGYGYTF
14 . TRBJ1-5 many TRBV7-2 TGTGCCAGCAGCTTTGGGGGATCGATTTCATCCCAGCATTTT CASSFGGSISSQHF
14 . TRBJ2-5 . TRBV27 TGTGCCAGCAGGTCTGAGGGAGGCTGGGAGACCCAGTACTTC CASRSEGGWETQYF
14 . TRBJ1-2 few TRBV27 TGTGCCAGCAGTTTATACCCTACTAACTATGGCTACACCTTC CASSLYPTNYGYTF
17 TRBD2 TRBJ2-5 . TRBV7-9 TGTGCCAGCAGCTCCGGACTAGCGGGGGTACCGTTAGAGACCCAGTACTTC CASSSGLAGVPLETQYF
14 . TRBJ2-7 . TRBV28 TGTGCCAGCAGTTTAGCCAGGGGGGCCTACGAGCAGTACTTC CASSLARGAYEQYF
14 . TRBJ1-1 few TRBV9 TGTGCCAGCAGCGTAGTAGGCAGAGACACTGAAGCTTTCTTT CASSVVGRDTEAFF
17 . TRBJ1-2 few TRBV5-4 TGTGCCAGCAGCTTGGATTTGGAGACCCAAGCTTGGTATGGCTACACCTTC CASSLDLETQAWYGYTF
14 . TRBJ2-3 . TRBV15 TGTGCCACCTCGAGACGGGAGTCGACAGATACGCAGTATTTT CATSRRESTDTQYF